This entry lists 32 T cell receptor beta chains sequenced from one sample in a study of T-cell reconstitution after alpha-beta-depleted transplantation in children. Unique molecular identifiers were incorporated during preparation of the TCRbeta library. TCRdb reprocessed the PCR reads with MiXCR, giving one entry per CDR3 protein. The sample holds 300,000 to 400,000 distinct CDR3 sequences; around 20% are singletons and the top ten take roughly 11%. The specimen comprised PBMCs, mostly from graft donor cells, sampled 180 days after TCRalphabeta/CD19-depleted stem cell transplant. These receptor sequences come from a male patient younger than 18 who had a stem cell transplant for acute lymphoblastic leukemia, so the T cells may come from the graft donor.

The J gene is TRBJ1-2, the V gene TRBV15; weak D call: TRBD1 (5 bases). Trimming cost V 3 bases and J 0 bases, with 14 bases left between them. This CDR3 comprises 16 residues. Germline CDR1 LNHNV, CDR2 YYDKDF (reference sequence). The CDR3 sequence: CATSRPDSGANYGYTF. Here the CDR3 DNA reads TGTGCCACCAGCAGGCCAGACAGTGGGGCTAACTATGGCTACACCTTC.

A few counts support this clonotype. The V gene is TRBV27, the J gene TRBJ2-2, with D perhaps being TRBD1 or TRBD2 (5 bases each). CDR1 and CDR2 (germline): MNHEY, SMNVEV (reference sequence). Trimming pared 3 bases from V and 9 bases from J, leaving 8 bases between. This CDR3 is 12 amino acids long. CDR3 residues: CASSLTGRELFF. DNA for the CDR3: TGTGCCAGCAGTTTGACGGGACGGGAGCTGTTTTTT.

The chain couples TRBV20-1 to TRBJ2-3, with 10 bases lining up with TRBD2. CDR3 length: 15 residues. Per the germline V gene, CDR1 is DFQATT and CDR2 is SNEGSKA (reference sequence). Germline trimming cut 1 base from V and 5 bases from J; bases unmatched to any gene: 6. DNA of the CDR3: TGCAGTGCTAGAGTGGCTAGCGGGAGAAAAGATACGCAGTATTTT. This sequence encodes CSARVASGRKDTQYF.

The chain employs TRBV27 and TRBJ2-5; D is possibly TRBD1 (5 bases). Looked up from germline, CDR1 is MNHEY and CDR2 is SMNVEV (reference sequence). The CDR3 contains 15 residues. V was pared by 1 base and J by 2 bases, with 11 bases between. The chain's CDR3 is CASSLFRTGQETQYF. The CDR3 nucleotides read TGTGCCAGCAGTTTATTTCGAACAGGACAAGAGACCCAGTACTTC.

The rearrangement uses TRBV3-1 and TRBJ2-1; D possibly corresponds to TRBD2 (5 bases). Trimming shortened V by 3 bases and J by 0 bases, and 12 bases separated the two germline ends. Germline assignment: CDR1 LGHDT and CDR2 YNNKEL (reference sequence). The CDR3 sequence is 16 residues long. The CDR3 region has the DNA TGTGCCAGCAGCCAGGCAAGCGGAAGCTCCTACAATGAGCAGTTCTTC. Translation: CASSQASGSSYNEQFF.

This clonotype was seen a handful of times. The chain combines TRBV4-1 with TRBJ2-1; perhaps TRBD1 as D (5 bases). Deletions cut 0 bases from V and 4 bases from J, with 19 bases between. Germline V gene lookup returns CDR1 MGHRA and CDR2 YSYEKL. This CDR3 is 18 amino acids long. The CDR3 bases are TGCGCCAGCAGCCAAGATGGGCAGGGTTCGTGGGGATACAATGAGCAGTTCTTC. Translated: CASSQDGQGSWGYNEQFF.

This clonotype was counted ten times or more. The chain employs TRBV20-1 and TRBJ1-5; D not resolved. Germline lookup yields CDR1 DFQATT and CDR2 SNEGSKA (reference sequence). CDR3 length equals 14 residues. The V end lost 2 bases, the J end lost 5 bases, and 13 bases lay between the germline ends. The CDR3 region has the DNA TGCAGTGCTAGACAGGCCACGGGAGATCAGCCCCAGCATTTT. Residues: CSARQATGDQPQHF.

The V gene is TRBV6-5, the J gene TRBJ1-2; tentative D call: TRBD1 (5 bases). Germline V CDR1 and CDR2: MNHEY, SVGAGI. This CDR3 has 13 residues. V was clipped by 0 bases and J by 7 bases, with 9 bases between them. DNA for the CDR3: TGTGCCAGCAGTTACTCCAGGGTTTGTGGCTACACCTTC. It codes for CASSYSRVCGYTF.

This clonotype was counted a few times. CDR3 bases: TGTGCCAGCAACAGAATGGGGGATACGCAGTATTTT. This encodes CASNRMGDTQYF. This chain uses TRBV7-2 with TRBJ2-3; D ambiguous. V gave up 7 bases and J gave up 6 bases, with 11 bases separating them. CDR3 length: 12 amino acids. Per the germline V gene, CDR1 is SGHTA and CDR2 is FQGNSA.

The chain is built from TRBV20-1 and TRBJ2-1, with 13 positions matching TRBD2. Germline values: CDR1 DFQATT, CDR2 SNEGSKA (reference sequence). The CDR3 loop spans 14 amino acids. The trim removed 3 bases at V and 9 bases at J, leaving 5 bases unmatched. CDR3 nucleotide sequence: TGCAGTGCTAGGACTAGCGGGAGGACGGGTGAGCAGTTCTTC. Translating gives CSARTSGRTGEQFF.

The J gene is TRBJ2-7, the V gene TRBV12-3 or TRBV12-4; D unclear. This CDR3 region has 14 residues. The V gene lost 1 base and the J gene lost 2 bases, with 9 bases spanning the gap. The CDR3 region has the DNA TGTGCCAGCAGTTTAGTTCCTTCTACCTACGAGCAGTACTTC. It is translated as CASSLVPSTYEQYF.

This clonotype was observed many times. The chain uses TRBV12-3 or TRBV12-4 and TRBJ1-2, with a tentative D call TRBD1 (5 bases). The CDR3 covers 13 residues. Trimming cost V 8 bases and J 8 bases, with 18 bases left between them. CDR3 amino acids: CASRAQGSLGYTF. DNA of the CDR3: TGTGCCAGCCGAGCCCAGGGATCGCTCGGCTACACCTTC.

This CDR3 is CASSLYAPDGLIPFYTGELFF. The CDR3, as DNA: TGTGCCAGCAGTTTATATGCTCCAGACGGGTTGATCCCTTTTTACACCGGGGAGCTGTTTTTT. V is TRBV12-3 or TRBV12-4 and J is TRBJ2-2; D unclear. Trimming shortened V by 2 bases and J by 3 bases, and 28 bases separated the two germline ends. The length of the CDR3 is 21 residues.

The gene calls are TRBV7-9 and TRBJ1-1, with 8 bases matching TRBD1. CDR1 and CDR2 (germline): SEHNR, FQNEAQ (reference sequence). The CDR3 covers 12 residues. V was clipped by 6 bases and J by 3 bases; unmatched bases: 0. The chain's CDR3 is CASRGQDTEAFF. In DNA, the CDR3 is TGTGCCAGCAGGGGACAGGACACTGAAGCTTTCTTT.

This chain connects TRBV7-9 to TRBJ2-7, with D possibly matching TRBD2 (6 bases). V was pared by 5 bases and J by 6 bases, with 23 bases between. Germline CDR1 reads SEHNR; CDR2 reads FQNEAQ (reference sequence). This CDR3 has 16 amino acids. CDR3 in DNA: TGTGCCAGCAGCCCCCGCCACGGAGGGCCAGTACGCGAGCAGTACTTC. Translated: CASSPRHGGPVREQYF.

V usage is TRBV7-9 and J usage is TRBJ2-1, with 8 bases matching TRBD2. CDR1 and CDR2 from the germline V gene are SEHNR and FQNEAQ (reference sequence). CDR3 length equals 17 residues. V was clipped by 5 bases and J by 4 bases; unmatched bases: 13. The CDR3 coding sequence is TGTGCCAGCAGCCCGCGTCACGGGGGGGGTCCGTACAATGAGCAGTTCTTC. Translating it yields CASSPRHGGGPYNEQFF.

The chain joins TRBV27 to TRBJ2-7; 7 bases are a match to TRBD1. Germline trimming cut 4 bases from V and 3 bases from J; bases unmatched to any gene: 3. The CDR3 is 13 amino acids. Looked up from germline, CDR1 is MNHEY and CDR2 is SMNVEV (reference sequence). The CDR3 spells CASSSRTGYEQYF. DNA of the CDR3: TGTGCCAGCAGTTCGCGGACAGGCTACGAGCAGTACTTC.

This clonotype has only a few counts. The chain has TRBV4-1 and TRBJ2-7; D may match TRBD1 or TRBD2 (5 bases each). This CDR3 region has 16 residues. Trimming stripped 3 bases from V and 0 bases from J, with 15 bases between. Germline CDR1 MGHRA, CDR2 YSYEKL. The CDR3 nucleotides read TGCGCCAGCAGCCACCAGGGACCCCCAAGCTCCTACGAGCAGTACTTC. As protein: CASSHQGPPSSYEQYF.

This clonotype was recorded a few times. The chain is built from TRBV7-9 and TRBJ2-5; tentatively, D is TRBD1 (5 bases). CDR1 is SEHNR and CDR2 is FQNEAQ in the germline V gene (reference sequence). V was shortened by 6 bases and J by 0 bases, with 11 bases between the two germline ends. The CDR3 runs to 14 residues. Here the CDR3 DNA reads TGTGCCAGCAGTAAGGGGCAGAACCAAGAGACCCAGTACTTC. This sequence encodes CASSKGQNQETQYF.

This clonotype has just a few counts. The chain links TRBV20-1 to TRBJ1-1; D unresolved. The CDR3 totals 13 residues. The germline gives CDR1 DFQATT, CDR2 SNEGSKA (reference sequence). Trimming left V 0 bases short and J 1 base short, with 6 bases between. CDR3: CSAREGWNTEAFF. The DNA of the CDR3 is TGCAGTGCTAGAGAAGGCTGGAACACTGAAGCTTTCTTT.

The chain employs TRBV10-2 and TRBJ1-5; the match to TRBD1 covers 7 bases. This CDR3 comprises 13 residues. Germline CDR1 reads WSHSY; CDR2 reads SAAADI. V lost 10 bases to trimming and J lost 4 bases; unmatched junction nucleotides: 7. CDR3 in DNA: TGCGCCACCCAAGACAGGGTAAATCAGCCCCAGCATTTT. Amino acid sequence: CATQDRVNQPQHF.

This clonotype was detected a few times. V usage is TRBV15 and J usage is TRBJ2-7; the D gene could be TRBD1 or TRBD2 (6 bases each). The V gene's germline CDR1 is LNHNV and CDR2 YYDKDF (reference sequence). Trimming stripped 3 bases from V and 3 bases from J, with 18 bases between. The CDR3 totals 16 residues. The CDR3 region is CATSRAVRGPLYEQYF. The CDR3 bases are TGTGCCACCAGCAGGGCCGTTCGGGGGCCCCTCTACGAGCAGTACTTC.

The sample holds many counts of this clonotype. The gene calls are TRBV5-4 and TRBJ1-4; possible D gene TRBD1, 6 bases. This CDR3 region has 12 residues. Germline CDR1 and CDR2: SGHNT and YYREEE (reference sequence). The germline V and J ends were trimmed by 3 bases and 8 bases, with 8 bases remaining between them. The CDR3, as DNA: TGTGCCAGCAGCTCCCAGGGGGAAAAACTGTTTTTT. The encoded protein is CASSSQGEKLFF.

This clonotype has a handful of counts. The V gene is TRBV5-1, the J gene TRBJ1-1; a weak D match, TRBD1 (6 bases). The CDR3 is 15 amino acids. The ends were cut back, 1 base at V and 10 bases at J, with 20 bases in the middle. The germline gives CDR1 SGHRS, CDR2 YFSETQ. The CDR3 region is CASSLNYQRSGVAFF. For the CDR3, the DNA is TGCGCCAGCAGCTTGAACTACCAACGCTCAGGGGTAGCTTTCTTT.

This chain links TRBV7-9 with TRBJ2-7; 8 bases map to TRBD2. In germline, CDR1 is SEHNR, CDR2 FQNEAQ (reference sequence). The CDR3 covers 16 residues. Trimming removed 5 bases from V and 0 bases from J; junction bases left unmatched: 9. The chain's CDR3 is CASSLRTSRSSYEQYF. CDR3 nucleotides: TGTGCCAGCAGCCTCCGGACTAGCAGGAGCTCCTACGAGCAGTACTTC.

This clonotype was detected a few times. This chain connects TRBV6-5 to TRBJ2-4; D is perhaps TRBD2 (5 bases). The CDR3 contains 15 residues. Germline loops: CDR1 MNHEY, CDR2 SVGAGI. Deletions cut 0 bases from V and 3 bases from J, with 9 bases between. This CDR3 is CASSYSRTGKNIQYF. CDR3 nucleotide sequence: TGTGCCAGCAGTTACTCTCGGACTGGCAAAAACATTCAGTACTTC.

This clonotype was found a few times. DNA of the CDR3: TGCAGTGCTAGAGAACGGAGAAGGATTGAAGCTTTCTTT. Its translation is CSARERRRIEAFF. The J gene is TRBJ1-1, the V gene TRBV20-1; the D is unclear. V was cut by 0 bases and J by 7 bases, with 12 bases left in between. Germline CDR1 is DFQATT and CDR2 is SNEGSKA (reference sequence). This CDR3 comprises 13 residues.

This clonotype was seen at least ten times. J is TRBJ2-1 and V is TRBV7-2; the D gene could be TRBD1 or TRBD2 (6 bases each). The CDR3 has 15 amino acids. Germline V lookup: CDR1 SGHTA, CDR2 FQGNSA. V gave up 3 bases and J gave up 7 bases, with 16 bases separating them. The CDR3 region has the DNA TGTGCCAGCAGCTTGGGGGGCTCCTCTGCGAATGAGCAGTTCTTC. It translates to CASSLGGSSANEQFF. Combining the CDR3 with reference TRBV7-2 and TRBJ2-1 gives the whole variable domain GAGVSQSPSNKVTEKGKDVELRCDPISGHTALYWYRQSLGQGLEFLIYFQGNSAPDKSGLPSDRFSAERTGGSVSTLTIQRTQQEDSAVYLCASSLGGSSANEQFFGPGTRLTVL.

The V call is TRBV6-1, the J call TRBJ1-5; no firm D call. The V and J ends lost 5 bases and 9 bases respectively, with 14 bases between them. CDR1 is MNHNS and CDR2 is SASEGT in the germline V gene. CDR3 size: 13 residues. CDR3 DNA sequence: TGTGCCAGCAGTCCCCGACCTGTTCGGCCCCAGCATTTT. This gives the protein CASSPRPVRPQHF.

This clonotype was recorded a few times. The chain couples TRBV20-1 to TRBJ1-2, with a tentative D call TRBD1 (5 bases). Germline lookup yields CDR1 DFQATT and CDR2 SNEGSKA (reference sequence). V lost 0 bases to trimming and J lost 6 bases, with 14 bases between them. This CDR3 region has 14 residues. This CDR3 is CSARDLGGIDGYTF. In DNA form, the CDR3 reads TGCAGTGCTAGAGATCTCGGGGGGATCGATGGCTACACCTTC.

To note about this clonotype: This may stem from a read error, because a much larger clone lies one nucleotide away. J is TRBJ2-5 and V is TRBV5-1; maybe TRBD2 (5 bases). Per the germline V gene, CDR1 is SGHRS and CDR2 is YFSETQ. CDR3 length: 13 residues. CDR3 nucleotide sequence: TGCGCCAGCAGCCCGAACCCTAGGGAGACCAAGTACTTC. It specifies CASSPNPRETKYF.

This clonotype was observed at least ten times. One end of the junction is discordant with germline, which a read error may explain. The V and J genes are TRBV5-1 and TRBJ2-7, with D perhaps TRBD1 (6 bases). Germline V gene lookup returns CDR1 SGHRS and CDR2 YFSETQ. This CDR3 comprises 13 residues. The CDR3, as DNA: TGTGCCAGCAGCTTCAGGGACACCTACGAGCAGTACTTC. Translation gives CASSFRDTYEQYF.